These 18 T cell receptor beta chains share one sample of origin, sequenced in a study of cytomegalovirus exposure and HLA in healthy donors. 60 Vbeta and 13 Jbeta primers were used in PCR. The table came from immunoSEQ multiplex PCR; TCRdb's copy has only in-frame clones and leaves some out. The sample shows under 200,000 clones, roughly four fifths of them seen only once. The sample consisted of PBMCs. These receptors originate from a woman aged 25 to 45 in good health and CMV-seropositive.

The gene calls are TRBV5-7 and TRBJ2-1, with a weak D call TRBD2 (6 bases). TRBV5-7 carries the ORF label, with uncertain function. The CDR3 covers 17 residues. V lost 0 bases and J lost 0, with 13 bases in between. CDR3 in DNA: TGTGCCAGCAGCTTGGTGGAGGGACCCAGCTCCTACAATGAGCAGTTCTTC. It encodes CASSLVEGPSSYNEQFF.

V is TRBV4-2 and J is TRBJ1-1, with D possibly TRBD1 on 5 matching bases. Germline V gene sequence: CDR1 LGHNA, CDR2 YNFKEQ. The V end lost 5 bases, the J end lost 1 base, and 14 bases lay between the germline ends. This CDR3 contains 15 residues. CDR3 nucleotide sequence: TGTGCCAGCAGCGGCGCAGGGAAGGCGAACACTGAAGCTTTCTTT. This gives the protein CASSGAGKANTEAFF.

The chain employs TRBV12-5 and TRBJ2-1, with D maybe TRBD2 (6 bases). The ends were cut back, 4 bases at V and 4 bases at J, with 17 bases in the middle. CDR3 length: 16 amino acids. The germline gives CDR1 LGHNT, CDR2 FRNRAP. The CDR3 reads CASGSPSGESYNEQFF. Written as DNA, the CDR3 is TGTGCTAGTGGTTCTCCGTCGGGGGAATCTTACAATGAGCAGTTCTTC.

The V gene is TRBV19, the J gene TRBJ1-5, with 8 positions matching TRBD1. CDR1 and CDR2 from the germline V gene are LNHDA and SQIVND (reference sequence). This CDR3 contains 13 residues. V lost 10 bases to trimming and J lost 3 bases; unmatched junction nucleotides: 5. DNA for the CDR3: TGTGCCACAGCGGGACAGGTCAATCAGCCCCAGCATTTT. As protein: CATAGQVNQPQHF.

The chain recombines TRBV30 with TRBJ2-5, with D unclear. The CDR3 has 13 amino acids. Trimming shortened V by 5 bases and J by 5 bases, and 15 bases separated the two germline ends. The V gene's germline CDR1 is GTSNPN and CDR2 SVGIG (reference sequence). The CDR3 nucleotides read TGTGCCTGGCAAAGACTGGCTATGGAGACCCAGTACTTC. Residues: CAWQRLAMETQYF.

The chain uses TRBV29-1 and TRBJ1-6, with TRBD1 as a possible D gene (5 bases). Deletions cut 4 bases from V and 8 bases from J, with 15 bases between. The CDR3 is made up of 14 amino acids. Germline CDR1 and CDR2: SQVTM and ANQGSEA. CDR3 region: CSVGEGRGDSPLHF. The CDR3 DNA reads TGCAGCGTTGGGGAGGGACGGGGAGATTCACCCCTCCACTTT.

CDR3 nucleotide sequence: TGTGCCAGCAGCCCCCGGACAGGGGGCTTGAGCACTGAAGCTTTCTTT. It yields the protein CASSPRTGGLSTEAFF. V usage is TRBV7-9 and J usage is TRBJ1-1; 11 nucleotides match TRBD1. Germline V lookup: CDR1 SEHNR, CDR2 FQNEAQ (reference sequence). V was pared by 5 bases and J by 4 bases, with 9 bases of the junction left unmatched. This CDR3 comprises 16 residues.

This chain uses TRBV7-2 with TRBJ2-2, with 8 bases that match TRBD1. This CDR3 is 16 amino acids long. From germline, CDR1 is SGHTA and CDR2 FQGNSA. Trimming at V came to 2 bases and at J to 4 bases, leaving 6 bases not matched to a gene. CDR3 sequence: CASSLRQGAITGELFF. CDR3 nucleotide sequence: TGTGCCAGCAGCTTACGCCAGGGGGCTATCACCGGGGAGCTGTTTTTT.

The chain recombines TRBV18 with TRBJ1-1, with D maybe TRBD1 (5 bases). V was pared by 1 base and J by 5 bases, with 11 bases between. From germline, CDR1 is KGHSH and CDR2 LQKENI. CDR3 length: 14 amino acids. The CDR3 DNA follows: TGTGCCAGCTCACCACAGGAGGGGAGGACTGAAGCTTTCTTT. Its translation is CASSPQEGRTEAFF.

This chain joins TRBV6-1 and TRBJ2-3; 9 positions agree with TRBD2. Trimming took 6 bases from V and 4 from J; bases not matched to a gene: 5. This CDR3 region has 14 residues. Germline V CDR1 and CDR2: MNHNS, SASEGT. CDR3 bases: TGTGCCAGCAGGATAGCGGGAGTTGCAGATACGCAGTATTTT. It codes for CASRIAGVADTQYF.

The CDR3 protein is CSVLAGDYEQYF. The CDR3 DNA sequence: TGCAGCGTGCTAGCGGGGGACTACGAGCAGTACTTC. The V call is TRBV29-1, the J call TRBJ2-7; 10 bases are a match to TRBD2. From germline, CDR1 is SQVTM and CDR2 ANQGSEA. V lost 6 bases, J lost 3 bases, and 2 bases stayed unmatched. CDR3 length: 12 residues.

The V call is TRBV7-2, the J call TRBJ1-2, with a tentative D call TRBD1 (5 bases). Trimming shortened V by 1 base and J by 5 bases, and 14 bases separated the two germline ends. The germline gives CDR1 SGHTA, CDR2 FQGNSA. The CDR3 length is 15 residues. The CDR3 region is CASSLDGSGTYGYTF. CDR3 sequence (DNA): TGTGCCAGCAGCTTAGATGGTAGCGGGACGTATGGCTACACCTTC.

CDR3 sequence (DNA): TGCGCCAGCAGCCAGGCACCCAGGGGCGCCGGGGAGCTGTTTTTT. Amino acids: CASSQAPRGAGELFF. V is TRBV4-1 and J is TRBJ2-2; possible D gene TRBD1, 6 bases. Trimming removed 3 bases at V and 6 bases at J, with 14 bases between. Per germline, CDR1 MGHRA and CDR2 YSYEKL. The CDR3 length is 15 residues.

The rearrangement joins TRBV4-1 to TRBJ1-4, with 7 bases that match TRBD1. The V and J ends lost 0 bases and 6 bases, in that order; junction bases with no gene match: 19. Germline V gives CDR1 MGHRA, CDR2 YSYEKL. This CDR3 has 20 amino acids. CDR3 protein: CASSQEGGRKVPQTYEKLFF. As DNA, the CDR3 is TGCGCCAGCAGCCAAGAAGGGGGCAGGAAAGTGCCGCAGACGTATGAAAAACTGTTTTTT.

The chain recombines TRBV5-1 with TRBJ2-7; D is possibly TRBD1 (8 bases). Trimming left V 7 bases short and J 3 bases short, with 17 bases between. CDR3 length: 14 residues. The V gene's germline CDR1 is SGHRS and CDR2 YFSETQ. The CDR3 DNA reads TGCGCCAGCCAAGGACAGGGAGGGAACTACGAGCAGTACTTC. It specifies CASQGQGGNYEQYF.

As to this clone: In the same sample, other DNA sequences code for this CDR3. The CDR3 loop is CAWSASQETQYF. The DNA for the CDR3 is TGTGCCTGGAGTGCCTCTCAAGAGACCCAGTACTTC. The chain links TRBV30 to TRBJ2-5, with D unclear. Germline V gene data show CDR1 as GTSNPN and CDR2 as SVGIG (reference sequence). The V end was cut by 1 base, the J end by 2 bases, with 5 bases between. The CDR3 covers 12 residues.

J is TRBJ2-5 and V is TRBV7-9, with a weak D call TRBD2 (5 bases). CDR1 is SEHNR and CDR2 is FQNEAQ in the germline V gene (reference sequence). V was cut by 3 bases and J by 5 bases, with 13 bases left in between. This CDR3 region has 14 residues. The CDR3 coding sequence is TGTGCCAGCAGCTTCAGACTGGAGGAGGAGACCCAGTACTTC. Its protein is CASSFRLEEETQYF.

The chain is built from TRBV5-1 and TRBJ1-5; D gene ambiguous. Germline values: CDR1 SGHRS, CDR2 YFSETQ. V was cut by 5 bases and J by 5 bases, with 11 bases left in between. This CDR3 has 13 residues. The CDR3 DNA reads as TGCGCCAGCAGGGTTTCGGTAGATCAGCCCCAGCATTTT. The encoded protein is CASRVSVDQPQHF. Full variable domain (remainder filled in from reference TRBV5-1 and TRBJ1-5): KAGVTQTPRYLIKTRGQQVTLSCSPISGHRSVSWYQQTPGQGLQFLFEYFSETQRNKGNFPGRFSGRQFSNSRSEMNVSTLELGDSALYLCASRVSVDQPQHFGDGTRLSIL.